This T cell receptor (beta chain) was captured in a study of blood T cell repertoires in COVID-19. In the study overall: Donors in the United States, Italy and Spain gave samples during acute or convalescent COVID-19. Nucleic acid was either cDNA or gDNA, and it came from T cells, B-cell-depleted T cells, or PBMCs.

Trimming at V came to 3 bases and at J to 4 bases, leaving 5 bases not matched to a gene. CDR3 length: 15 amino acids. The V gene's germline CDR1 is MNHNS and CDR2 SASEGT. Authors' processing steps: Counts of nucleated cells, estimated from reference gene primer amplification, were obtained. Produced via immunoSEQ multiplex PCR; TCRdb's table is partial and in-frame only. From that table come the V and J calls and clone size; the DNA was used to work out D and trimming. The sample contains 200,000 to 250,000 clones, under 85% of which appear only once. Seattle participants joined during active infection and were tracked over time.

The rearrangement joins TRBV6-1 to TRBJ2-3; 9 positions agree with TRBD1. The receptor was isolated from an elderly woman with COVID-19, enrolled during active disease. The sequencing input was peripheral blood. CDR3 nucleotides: TGTGCCAGCAGTGAGGACAGGGGACTCGCAGATACGCAGTATTTT. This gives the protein CASSEDRGLADTQYF.